This T cell receptor beta chain was observed in a study of CD8+CD57+ T cells in acquired aplastic anemia (dated by TCRdb to about 2018). Context from the whole study: Extracted DNA from sorted CD4+ and CD8+ cells averaged approximately 3 ug, ranging from roughly 0.2 to 30 ug. An average of approximately 9.8 million reads for CD4+ cells and under 12 million reads for CD8+ cells was obtained from healthy donor samples. What the study reported, not specific to this receptor: Twenty-nine CD8+ CDR3 sequences were shared between patients and controls but appeared highly expressed in patients and within their immunodominant clones. Between patients and healthy controls, no significant difference in CD8+ Simpson's diversity was found (P=0.060).

The study deep-sequenced TCR repertoires of sorted CD4+ and CD8+ blood T cells from severe aplastic anemia patients and healthy subjects. Ficoll-Paque density gradient centrifugation was used to isolate peripheral blood mononuclear cells. Before DNA was extracted, CD4+ and CD8+ T cells were sorted using either FACS or magnetic beads. At the junction V is shortened by 0 bases and J by 5 bases; bases outside the gene matches: 5. Including cysteine and phenylalanine, the CDR3 has 15 amino acids. Only the CDR3 region is kept as DNA, spanning 45 bases read in frame from base 1. The germline V gene provides CDR1 SQVTM and CDR2 ANQGSEA. Profiling of TCR beta VDJ combinations and CDR3 sequences used genomic DNA as the template. TCR repertoire sequencing was run on an Illumina HiSeq 2000. On the authors' methods: TRBV/TRBJ rearrangement plots, CDR3 size and DJ length profiles, and Simpson's diversity index were used to assess repertoires. The immunodominant clone was defined as the most abundant DNA sequence in deep sequencing data. CDR3 amino acid sequences were checked for sharing between subjects and were compared against published repertoires and the VDJdb database. TCRdb trimmed the raw reads at Q25, called clones with MiXCR and kept productive beta chains. Rows matching on CDR3 protein sequence are summarized as one entry with the most common DNA and genes. These V and J calls rely on TCRdb rather than the paper's analysis. Across this sample there are around 200,000 distinct CDR3 sequences, with around 59% seen only once. The ten largest clones take up approximately 16% of the sample.

Remarks on this clonotype: Its antigen is not yet known. Base qualities were left out, and no much larger clone turns up one base away.

Sequenced sample: sorted CD4+, CD8+, or CD8+CD57+ T cells (not recorded which) from PBMCs. The chain links TRBV29-1 with TRBJ2-3; TRBD1 matches 10 bases in the middle. The receptor comes from a human donor in good health, serving as a control. Here the CDR3 is given as CSVEDDRGRIDTQYF. The sequenced DNA is TGCAGCGTTGAAGATGACAGGGGGCGCATAGATACGCAGTATTTT.